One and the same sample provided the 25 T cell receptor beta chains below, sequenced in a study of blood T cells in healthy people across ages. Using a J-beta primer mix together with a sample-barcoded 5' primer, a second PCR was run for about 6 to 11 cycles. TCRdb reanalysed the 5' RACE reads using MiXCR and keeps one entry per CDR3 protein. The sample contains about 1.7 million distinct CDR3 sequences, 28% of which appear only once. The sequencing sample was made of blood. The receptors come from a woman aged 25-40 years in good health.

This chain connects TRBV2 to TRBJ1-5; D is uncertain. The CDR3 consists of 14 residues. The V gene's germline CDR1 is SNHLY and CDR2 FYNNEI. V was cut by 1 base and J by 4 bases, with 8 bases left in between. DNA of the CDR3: TGTGCCAGCAGTGAAGAGGGCAGGAATCAGCCCCAGCATTTT. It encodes CASSEEGRNQPQHF. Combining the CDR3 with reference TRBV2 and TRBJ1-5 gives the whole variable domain EPEVTQTPSHQVTQMGQEVILRCVPISNHLYFYWYRQILGQKVEFLVSFYNNEISEKSEIFDDQFSVERPDGSNFTLKIRSTKLEDSAMYFCASSEEGRNQPQHFGDGTRLSIL.

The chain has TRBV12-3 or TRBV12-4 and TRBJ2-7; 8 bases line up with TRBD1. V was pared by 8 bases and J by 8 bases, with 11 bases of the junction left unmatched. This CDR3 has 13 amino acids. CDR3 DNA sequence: TGTGCCAGCCAGAAGACAGGGGCTTACAAGCAGTACTTC. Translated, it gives CASQKTGAYKQYF.

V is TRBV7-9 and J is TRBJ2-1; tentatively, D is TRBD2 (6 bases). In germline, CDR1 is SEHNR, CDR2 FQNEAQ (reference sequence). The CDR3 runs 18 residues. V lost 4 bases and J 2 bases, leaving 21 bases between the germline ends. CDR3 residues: CASSSQGTGKGTYNEQFF. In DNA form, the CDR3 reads TGTGCCAGCAGCTCCCAAGGGACTGGGAAAGGGACCTACAATGAGCAGTTCTTC.

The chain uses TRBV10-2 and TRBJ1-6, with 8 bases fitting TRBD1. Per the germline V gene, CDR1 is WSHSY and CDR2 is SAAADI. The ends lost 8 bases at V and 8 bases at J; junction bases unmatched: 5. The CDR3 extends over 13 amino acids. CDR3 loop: CASARQGHSPLHF. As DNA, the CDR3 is TGCGCCAGCGCCCGACAGGGGCATTCACCCCTCCACTTT.

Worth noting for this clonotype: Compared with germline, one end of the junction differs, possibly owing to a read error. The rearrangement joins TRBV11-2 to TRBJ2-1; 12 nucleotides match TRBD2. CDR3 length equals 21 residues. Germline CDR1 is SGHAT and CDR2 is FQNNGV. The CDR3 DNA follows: TGTGCCGGCAGCTCATTTGGGGAGACTAGCGGGGGACCGTATCTCTACAATGAGCAGTTCTTC. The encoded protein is CAGSSFGETSGGPYLYNEQFF.

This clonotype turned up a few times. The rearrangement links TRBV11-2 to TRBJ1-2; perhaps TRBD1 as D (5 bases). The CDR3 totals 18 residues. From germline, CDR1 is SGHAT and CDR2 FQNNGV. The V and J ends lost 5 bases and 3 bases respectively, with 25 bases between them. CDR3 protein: CASSKRSIGDREDYGYTF. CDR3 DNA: TGTGCCAGCAGCAAGCGATCCATAGGGGACCGGGAAGACTATGGCTACACCTTC.

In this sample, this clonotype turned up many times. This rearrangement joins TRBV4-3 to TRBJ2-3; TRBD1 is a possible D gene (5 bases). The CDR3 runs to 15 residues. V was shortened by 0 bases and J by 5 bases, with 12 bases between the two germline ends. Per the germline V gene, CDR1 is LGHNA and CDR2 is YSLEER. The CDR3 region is CASSQDWGGRDTQYF. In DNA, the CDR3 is TGCGCCAGCAGCCAAGATTGGGGCGGCCGAGATACGCAGTATTTT.

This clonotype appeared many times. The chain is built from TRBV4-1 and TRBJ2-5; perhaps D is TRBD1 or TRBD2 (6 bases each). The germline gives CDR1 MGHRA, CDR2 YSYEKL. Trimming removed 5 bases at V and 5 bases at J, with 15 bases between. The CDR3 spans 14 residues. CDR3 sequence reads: CASSSWGAGETQYF. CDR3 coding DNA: TGCGCCAGCAGCTCGTGGGGGGCTGGTGAGACCCAGTACTTC.

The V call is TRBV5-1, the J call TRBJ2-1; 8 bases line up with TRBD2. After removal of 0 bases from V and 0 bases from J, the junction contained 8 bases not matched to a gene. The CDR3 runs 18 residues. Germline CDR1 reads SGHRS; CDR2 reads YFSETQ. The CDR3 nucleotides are TGCGCCAGCAGCTTGGAAGCGGGGGCCGACATCTCCTACAATGAGCAGTTCTTC. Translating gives CASSLEAGADISYNEQFF.

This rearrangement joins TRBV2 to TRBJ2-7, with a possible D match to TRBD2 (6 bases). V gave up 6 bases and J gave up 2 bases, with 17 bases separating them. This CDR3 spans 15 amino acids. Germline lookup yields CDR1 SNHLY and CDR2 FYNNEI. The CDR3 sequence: CASRVGGRPPYEQYF. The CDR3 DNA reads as TGTGCCAGCAGGGTTGGAGGGAGGCCCCCCTACGAGCAGTACTTC.

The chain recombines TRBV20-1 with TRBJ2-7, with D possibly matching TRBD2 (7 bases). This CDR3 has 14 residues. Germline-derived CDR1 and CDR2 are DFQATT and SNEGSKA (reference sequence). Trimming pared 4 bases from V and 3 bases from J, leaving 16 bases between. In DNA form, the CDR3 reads TGCAGTGCTACCCGCGGGGGCTCTTACTACGAGCAGTACTTC. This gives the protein CSATRGGSYYEQYF.

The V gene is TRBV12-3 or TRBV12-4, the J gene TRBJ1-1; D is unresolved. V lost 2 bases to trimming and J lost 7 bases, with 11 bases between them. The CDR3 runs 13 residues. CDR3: CASSLLEGLEAFF. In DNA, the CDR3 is TGTGCCAGCAGTTTATTGGAGGGCCTTGAAGCTTTCTTT.

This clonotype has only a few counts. CDR3 amino acids: CSARSQGHVTDTQYF. CDR3 nucleotide sequence: TGCAGTGCTAGAAGTCAGGGACACGTCACAGATACGCAGTATTTT. The rearrangement links TRBV20-1 to TRBJ2-3, with D perhaps TRBD1 (6 bases). CDR3 length: 15 residues. Germline V gives CDR1 DFQATT, CDR2 SNEGSKA (reference sequence). Trimming removed 2 bases from V and 2 bases from J, with 14 bases in between.

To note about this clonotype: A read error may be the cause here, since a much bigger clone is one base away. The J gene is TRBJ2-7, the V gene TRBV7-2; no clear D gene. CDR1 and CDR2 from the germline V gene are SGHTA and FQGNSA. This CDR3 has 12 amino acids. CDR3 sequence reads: CANSLPPYEQYF. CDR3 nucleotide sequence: TGTGCCAACAGCTTGCCCCCCTACGAGCAGTACTTC.

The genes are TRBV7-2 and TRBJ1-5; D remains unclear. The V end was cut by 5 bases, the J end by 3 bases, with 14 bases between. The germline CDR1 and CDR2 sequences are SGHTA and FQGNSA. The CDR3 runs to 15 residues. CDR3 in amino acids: CASSRRGQINQPQHF. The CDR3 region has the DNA TGTGCCAGCAGCCGACGCGGGCAGATCAATCAGCCCCAGCATTTT.

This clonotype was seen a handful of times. The CDR3 DNA is TGTGCCAGCAGCGTGGACAGCAATAATTCACCCCTCCACTTT. Translated, it gives CASSVDSNNSPLHF. The V gene is TRBV7-2, the J gene TRBJ1-6, with a tentative D call TRBD1 (6 bases). Germline CDR1 is SGHTA and CDR2 is FQGNSA. The CDR3 length is 14 residues. V lost 5 bases and J lost 5, with 10 bases in between.

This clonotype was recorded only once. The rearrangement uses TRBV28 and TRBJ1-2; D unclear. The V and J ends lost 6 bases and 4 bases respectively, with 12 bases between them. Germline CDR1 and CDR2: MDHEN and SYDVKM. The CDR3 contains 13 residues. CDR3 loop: CASRGEGFYGYTF. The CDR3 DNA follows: TGTGCCAGCAGAGGCGAAGGGTTCTATGGCTACACCTTC.

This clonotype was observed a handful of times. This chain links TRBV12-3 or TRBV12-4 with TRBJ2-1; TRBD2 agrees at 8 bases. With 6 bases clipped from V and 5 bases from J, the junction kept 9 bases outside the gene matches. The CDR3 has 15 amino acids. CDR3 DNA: TGTGCCAGCAGACTTTATAGCGGGACGAACAATGAGCAGTTCTTC. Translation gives CASRLYSGTNNEQFF.

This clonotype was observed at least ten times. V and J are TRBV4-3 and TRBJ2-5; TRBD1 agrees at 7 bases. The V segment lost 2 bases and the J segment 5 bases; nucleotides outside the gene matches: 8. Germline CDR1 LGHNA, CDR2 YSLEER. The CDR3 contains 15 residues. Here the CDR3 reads CASSQRKGAVETQYF. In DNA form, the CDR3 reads TGCGCCAGCAGCCAACGGAAGGGGGCGGTCGAGACCCAGTACTTC.

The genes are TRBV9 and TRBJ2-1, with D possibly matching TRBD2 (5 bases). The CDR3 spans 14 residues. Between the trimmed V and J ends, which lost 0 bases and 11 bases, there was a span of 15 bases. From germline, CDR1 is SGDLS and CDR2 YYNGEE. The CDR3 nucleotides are TGTGCCAGCAGCGTAGTCCCTGGTGAGGGTAAGCAGTTCTTC. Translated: CASSVVPGEGKQFF.

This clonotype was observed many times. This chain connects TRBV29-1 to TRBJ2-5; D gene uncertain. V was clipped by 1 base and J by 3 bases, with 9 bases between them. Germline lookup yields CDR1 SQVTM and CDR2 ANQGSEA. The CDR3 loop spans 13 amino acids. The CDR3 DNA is TGCAGCGTTGAAGGACTGCAAGAAGAGACCCAGTACTTC. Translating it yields CSVEGLQEETQYF.

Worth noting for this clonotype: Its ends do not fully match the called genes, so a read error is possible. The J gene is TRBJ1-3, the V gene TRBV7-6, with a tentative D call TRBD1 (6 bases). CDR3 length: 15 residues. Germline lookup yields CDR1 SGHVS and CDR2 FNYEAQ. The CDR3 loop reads CASSLADSSGNTIYF. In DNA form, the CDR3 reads TGTGCCAGCAGCTTAGCGGACAGCTCTGGGAACACCATATATTTT.

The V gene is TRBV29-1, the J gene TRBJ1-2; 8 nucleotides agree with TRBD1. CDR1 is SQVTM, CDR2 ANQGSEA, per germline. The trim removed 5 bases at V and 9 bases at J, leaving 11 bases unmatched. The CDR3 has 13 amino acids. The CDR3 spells CSVLFGTGFSYTF. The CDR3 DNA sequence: TGCAGCGTTTTATTCGGGACAGGATTTAGCTACACCTTC.

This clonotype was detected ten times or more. The CDR3 sequence is CAREAGHTYEQYF. In DNA, the CDR3 is TGTGCCAGGGAAGCGGGACACACCTACGAGCAGTACTTC. The rearrangement links TRBV27 to TRBJ2-7; tentatively, D is TRBD2 (7 bases). There are 13 residues in the CDR3. Germline-derived CDR1 and CDR2 are MNHEY and SMNVEV (reference sequence). The ends were cut back, 9 bases at V and 2 bases at J, with 14 bases in the middle.

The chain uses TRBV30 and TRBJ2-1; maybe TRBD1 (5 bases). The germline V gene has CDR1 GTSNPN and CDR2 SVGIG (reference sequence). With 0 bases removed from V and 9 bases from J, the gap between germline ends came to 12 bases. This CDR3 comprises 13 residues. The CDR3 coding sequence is TGTGCCTGGAGTGTAGTTAGCCAGGGTGAGCAGTTCTTC. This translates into CAWSVVSQGEQFF.